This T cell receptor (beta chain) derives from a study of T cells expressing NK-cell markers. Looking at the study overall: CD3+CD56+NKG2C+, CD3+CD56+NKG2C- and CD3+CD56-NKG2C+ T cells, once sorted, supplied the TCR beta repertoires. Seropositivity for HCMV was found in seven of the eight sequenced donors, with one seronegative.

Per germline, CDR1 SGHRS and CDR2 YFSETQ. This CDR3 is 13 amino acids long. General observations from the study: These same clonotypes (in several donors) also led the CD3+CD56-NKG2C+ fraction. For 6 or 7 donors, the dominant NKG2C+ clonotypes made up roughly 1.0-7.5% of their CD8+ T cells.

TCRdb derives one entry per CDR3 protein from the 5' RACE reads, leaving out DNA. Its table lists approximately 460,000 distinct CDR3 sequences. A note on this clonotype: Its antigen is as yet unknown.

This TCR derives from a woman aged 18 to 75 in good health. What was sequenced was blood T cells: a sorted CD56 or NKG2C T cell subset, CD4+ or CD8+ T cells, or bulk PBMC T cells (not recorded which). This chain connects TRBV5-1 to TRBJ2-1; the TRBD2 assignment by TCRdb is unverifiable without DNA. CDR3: CASSKGLANEQFF.